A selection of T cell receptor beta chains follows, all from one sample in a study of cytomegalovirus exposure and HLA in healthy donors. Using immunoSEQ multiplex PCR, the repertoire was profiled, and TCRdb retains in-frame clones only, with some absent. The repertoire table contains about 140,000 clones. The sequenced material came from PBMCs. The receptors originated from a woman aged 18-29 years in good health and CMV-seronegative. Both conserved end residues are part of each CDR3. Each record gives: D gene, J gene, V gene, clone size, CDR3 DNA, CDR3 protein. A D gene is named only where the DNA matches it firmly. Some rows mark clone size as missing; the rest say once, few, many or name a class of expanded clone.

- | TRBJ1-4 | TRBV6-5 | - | TGTGCCAGCAGTGACCCCGGGTTTAATGAAAAACTGTTTTTT | CASSDPGFNEKLFF
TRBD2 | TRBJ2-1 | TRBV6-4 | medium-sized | TGTGCCAGCAGTGCCGGGACTAACAATGAGCAGTTCTTC | CASSAGTNNEQFF
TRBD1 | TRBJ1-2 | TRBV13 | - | TGTGCCAGCAGCCCCGCTGGGACAGCTAACTATGGCTACACCTTC | CASSPAGTANYGYTF
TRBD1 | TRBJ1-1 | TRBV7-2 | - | TGTGCCAGCAGCATCGGACAGGGCGAAGCTTTCTTT | CASSIGQGEAFF
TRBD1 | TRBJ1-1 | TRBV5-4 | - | TGTGCCAGCAGCAGGGACAGGGGGAGGGAAGCTTTCTTT | CASSRDRGREAFF
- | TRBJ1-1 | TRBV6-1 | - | TGTGCCAGCACCCTAGCCTTGAGCACTGAAGCTTTCTTT | CASTLALSTEAFF
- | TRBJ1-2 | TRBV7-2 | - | TGTGCCAGCAGCGCTAGCCTTCCTTGGGCTAACTATGGCTACACCTTC | CASSASLPWANYGYTF
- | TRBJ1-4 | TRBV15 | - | TGTGCCACCAGCAGAGAAAGCCTTGATAATGAAAAACTGTTTTTT | CATSRESLDNEKLFF
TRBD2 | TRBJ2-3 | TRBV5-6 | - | TGTGCCAGCAGCACCGGACTAGAAGAAGCTACGCAGTATTTT | CASSTGLEEATQYF
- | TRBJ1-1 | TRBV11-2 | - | TGTGCCAGCAGCTCGGCGCACCAGGGGAGCACTGAAGCTTTCTTT | CASSSAHQGSTEAFF
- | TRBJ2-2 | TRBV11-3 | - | TGTGCCAGCAGCCTCCTCGGGGGGCCGTACACCGGGGAGCTGTTTTTT | CASSLLGGPYTGELFF
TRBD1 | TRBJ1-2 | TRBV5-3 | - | TGTGCCAGAAGCTTGGTCTGGGACAGGGGCCCCCTTAACTATGGCTACACCTTC | CARSLVWDRGPLNYGYTF
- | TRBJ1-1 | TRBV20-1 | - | TGCAGTGCTTTCCTGTCTCAGCGAGCTTTCTTT | CSAFLSQRAFF
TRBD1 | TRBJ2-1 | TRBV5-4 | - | TGTGCCAGCAGCGAATCCGGGACAGGGTATAATGAGCAGTTCTTC | CASSESGTGYNEQFF